Shown below are 21 T cell receptor beta chains from a single sample sequenced in a study of OX40 agonist ivuxolimab in advanced cancers. Data came from immunoSEQ multiplex PCR; TCRdb stores just in-frame clones and leaves some out. This table has about 59,000 clones, about 88% appearing once. The sample was CD4+ or CD8+ T cells sorted from blood, taken in a trial of the OX40 agonist ivuxolimab. All receptors derive from an adult with an advanced solid tumor such as melanoma, head and neck, liver or kidney cancer.

The chain carries TRBV19 and TRBJ1-5; D might be TRBD1 (5 bases). V lost 10 bases, J lost 0 bases, and 13 bases lay in between. The V gene's germline CDR1 is LNHDA and CDR2 SQIVND (reference sequence). The CDR3 is made up of 14 amino acids. CDR3 residues: CATFGGYSNQPQHF. For the CDR3, the DNA is TGTGCCACCTTTGGGGGGTATAGCAATCAGCCCCAGCATTTT.

This sequence joins TRBV30 and TRBJ2-2; maybe TRBD2 (6 bases). Germline V CDR1 and CDR2: GTSNPN, SVGIG (reference sequence). This CDR3 has 14 amino acids. Trimming cost V 1 base and J 5 bases, with 11 bases left between them. CDR3 residues: CAWSALAQTGELFF. CDR3 DNA: TGTGCCTGGAGTGCTCTAGCGCAGACCGGGGAGCTGTTTTTT.

This clone was observed a single time. The chain links TRBV9 to TRBJ2-2, with 14 bases fitting TRBD2. The length of the CDR3 is 17 residues. Germline V gene data show CDR1 as SGDLS and CDR2 as YYNGEE. The trim removed 3 bases at V and 4 bases at J, leaving 5 bases unmatched. CDR3 in amino acids: CASSATGTSGSTGELFF. CDR3 DNA sequence: TGTGCCAGCAGCGCTACCGGGACTAGCGGGAGCACCGGGGAGCTGTTTTTT.

CDR3 nucleotides: TGCGCCAGCAGTCAATCAAGGGGTCCCCTCCACTTT. This translates into CASSQSRGPLHF. The V call is TRBV23-1, the J call TRBJ1-6; D is possibly TRBD1 (5 bases). TRBV23-1 is given ORF status, its function remaining uncertain. This CDR3 spans 12 amino acids. Trimming cost V 0 bases and J 13 bases, with 7 bases left between them.

J is TRBJ2-3 and V is TRBV11-3; D may match TRBD1 or TRBD2 (8 bases each). Deletions cut 4 bases from V and 6 bases from J, with 17 bases between. The length of the CDR3 is 15 residues. Germline V lookup: CDR1 SGHNT, CDR2 YENEEA. The CDR3 DNA reads as TGTGCCAGCAGCTCAGGGGGCGGGAGGAGGGATACGCAGTATTTT. It yields the protein CASSSGGGRRDTQYF.

V and J are TRBV6-5 and TRBJ2-7, with TRBD2 as a possible D gene (5 bases). The CDR3 extends over 12 amino acids. Germline loops: CDR1 MNHEY, CDR2 SVGAGI. Trimming took 2 bases from V and 6 from J, leaving 8 bases between them. In DNA form, the CDR3 reads TGTGCCAGCAGTTACCGCCGGGGCGAGCAGTACTTC. Encoded protein: CASSYRRGEQYF.

The chain is built from TRBV5-1 and TRBJ2-1, with TRBD2 matching 8 bases. This CDR3 comprises 15 residues. In germline, CDR1 is SGHRS, CDR2 YFSETQ. V dropped 3 bases and J dropped 2; count of bases not matched to a gene: 4. The DNA for the CDR3 is TGCGCCAGCAGCTCCGGGACTAGGGCCTACAATGAGCAGTTCTTC. As protein: CASSSGTRAYNEQFF.

The chain links TRBV29-1 to TRBJ2-1; 9 bases fit TRBD1. This CDR3 contains 11 residues. J lost 8 bases, V lost 4 bases, and 0 bases had no gene match. Germline assignment: CDR1 SQVTM and CDR2 ANQGSEA. CDR3 loop: CSVGQGDEQFF. The DNA of the CDR3 is TGCAGCGTTGGACAGGGGGATGAGCAGTTCTTC.

The rearrangement joins TRBV15 to TRBJ2-7; D is tentatively TRBD1 or TRBD2 (6 bases each). Trimming left V 0 bases short and J 3 bases short, with 9 bases between. This CDR3 region has 14 residues. Germline V gene data show CDR1 as LNHNV and CDR2 as YYDKDF (reference sequence). The CDR3 here is CATSRDRGGYEQYF. Written as DNA, the CDR3 is TGTGCCACCAGCAGAGACAGGGGAGGCTACGAGCAGTACTTC.

In its sample, this clone ranks as medium-sized. This sequence joins TRBV6-1 and TRBJ2-1, with 9 bases aligning to TRBD2. Trimming removed 6 bases from V and 4 bases from J; junction bases left unmatched: 7. CDR3 length: 15 residues. The germline CDR1 and CDR2 sequences are MNHNS and SASEGT. CDR3 protein: CASRAGTSPYNEQFF. CDR3 nucleotide sequence: TGTGCCAGCAGGGCCGGGACTAGCCCTTACAATGAGCAGTTCTTC.

J is TRBJ2-2 and V is TRBV7-2; D gene unclear. CDR3 length equals 14 residues. V shed 2 bases and J shed 1 base, with 5 bases lying between them. Germline lookup yields CDR1 SGHTA and CDR2 FQGNSA. The CDR3 spells CASSLFWNTGELFF. The CDR3, as DNA: TGTGCCAGCAGCTTATTTTGGAACACCGGGGAGCTGTTTTTT.

The V call is TRBV5-6, the J call TRBJ1-2; 7 positions agree with TRBD1. The CDR3 has 13 amino acids. The germline V gene has CDR1 SGHDT and CDR2 YYEEEE. With 4 bases clipped from V and 2 bases from J, the junction kept 2 bases outside the gene matches. The CDR3 bases are TGTGCCAGCAGCCCGGGACAGAACTATGGCTACACCTTC. Residues: CASSPGQNYGYTF. Full variable domain (rest looked up from reference TRBV5-6 and TRBJ1-2): DAGVTQSPTHLIKTRGQQVTLRCSPKSGHDTVSWYQQALGQGPQFIFQYYEEEERQRGNFPDRFSGHQFPNYSSELNVNALLLGDSALYLCASSPGQNYGYTFGSGTRLTVV.

J is TRBJ2-7 and V is TRBV19, with D hard to call. The CDR3 is 13 residues long. The ends were cut back, 3 bases at V and 7 bases at J, with 13 bases in the middle. Germline CDR1 reads LNHDA; CDR2 reads SQIVND (reference sequence). CDR3 coding DNA: TGTGCCAGTAGTATTGGCGAAACAAGGGAGCAGTACTTC. Encoded protein: CASSIGETREQYF.

This chain links TRBV4-3 with TRBJ1-3, with a weak D call TRBD1 (6 bases). The germline V gene encodes CDR1 LGHNA and CDR2 YSLEER. The ends were cut back, 0 bases at V and 5 bases at J, with 14 bases in the middle. The CDR3 covers 16 residues. CDR3 amino acids: CASSQEGGPGRNTIYF. In DNA form, the CDR3 reads TGCGCCAGCAGCCAAGAAGGGGGTCCGGGGAGAAACACCATATATTTT.

V gene TRBV7-8 combines with J gene TRBJ2-5; maybe TRBD1 (6 bases). The V gene's germline CDR1 is SGHVS and CDR2 FQNEAQ. The CDR3 covers 13 residues. V was trimmed by 2 bases and J by 4 bases, leaving 8 bases between them. The CDR3 nucleotides are TGTGCCAGCAGCTTATTCAGGGGAGAGACCCAGTACTTC. Its translation is CASSLFRGETQYF. Variable domain in full (rest from reference TRBV7-8 and TRBJ2-5): GAGVSQSPRYKVAKRGQDVALRCDPISGHVSLFWYQQALGQGPEFLTYFQNEAQLDKSGLPSDRFFAERPEGSVSTLKIQRTQQEDSAVYLCASSLFRGETQYFGPGTRLLVL.

The V gene is TRBV9, the J gene TRBJ2-3; 10 bases fit TRBD2. This CDR3 is 18 amino acids long. Germline trimming cut 4 bases from V and 3 bases from J; bases unmatched to any gene: 14. Germline assignment: CDR1 SGDLS and CDR2 YYNGEE. The CDR3 region is CASSPRILAGRRTDTQYF. The DNA for the CDR3 is TGTGCCAGCAGCCCCCGGATACTAGCGGGACGGAGGACAGATACGCAGTATTTT. The full variable domain, in which reference TRBV9 and TRBJ2-3 provide the parts outside the CDR3, is DSGVTQTPKHLITATGQRVTLRCSPRSGDLSVYWYQQSLDQGLQFLIQYYNGEERAKGNILERFSAQQFPDLHSELNLSSLELGDSALYFCASSPRILAGRRTDTQYFGPGTRLTVL.

The chain carries TRBV5-1 and TRBJ2-5; D call uncertain. Germline CDR1 SGHRS, CDR2 YFSETQ. The CDR3 loop spans 13 amino acids. Trimming cost V 0 bases and J 1 base, with 4 bases left between them. CDR3 sequence reads: CASSLEAQETQYF. In nucleotides, the CDR3 is TGCGCCAGCAGCTTGGAGGCCCAAGAGACCCAGTACTTC.

V gene TRBV6-5 combines with J gene TRBJ2-6; D may be TRBD2 (6 bases). Per germline, CDR1 MNHEY and CDR2 SVGAGI. CDR3 length equals 15 residues. With 7 bases removed from V and 4 bases from J, the gap between germline ends came to 14 bases. The CDR3: CASTPGGAGANVLTF. For the CDR3, the DNA is TGTGCCAGCACCCCAGGAGGGGCCGGGGCCAACGTCCTGACTTTC.

The gene calls are TRBV29-1 and TRBJ2-6; no clear D. The CDR3 extends over 15 amino acids. V gave up 7 bases and J gave up 2 bases, with 15 bases separating them. The V gene's germline CDR1 is SQVTM and CDR2 ANQGSEA. As DNA, the CDR3 is TGCAGCGCCCCCCCCTGGATAGCTGGGGCCAACGTCCTGACTTTC. The encoded protein is CSAPPWIAGANVLTF.

CDR3 coding DNA: TGTGCCAGTATTGATGGAAGGTACTCTCGCGGAGAAGCTTTCTTT. This codes for CASIDGRYSRGEAFF. The V call is TRBV19, the J call TRBJ1-1; D is undetermined. The CDR3 runs 15 residues. Germline values: CDR1 LNHDA, CDR2 SQIVND (reference sequence). Trimming removed 7 bases at V and 8 bases at J, with 23 bases between.

This sequence joins TRBV13 and TRBJ2-3, with TRBD1 matching 9 bases. CDR3 length: 15 amino acids. Trimming at V came to 5 bases and at J to 1 base, leaving 4 bases not matched to a gene. CDR1 is PRHDT and CDR2 is FYEKMQ in the germline V gene (reference sequence). The CDR3 nucleotides are TGTGCCAGCAGCCTCCGGACAGGGGGCACAGATACGCAGTATTTT. Translated, it gives CASSLRTGGTDTQYF.